The sample holds a few counts of the clone carrying this TCR beta chain. Its target is unknown. These data belong to a study of CD8 T cells in ankylosing spondylitis. Whole-study findings and limits: What seemed typical of ankylosing spondylitis blood was a TCR beta motif built from eight highly homologous variants.

TCRdb re-called the 5' RACE reads with MiXCR, one entry per CDR3 protein. The data contain about 500,000 distinct CDR3 sequences, over 9.5% of them seen just once; the ten biggest clones take up 6.8%. CDR1 is DFQATT, CDR2 SNEGSKA, per germline (reference sequence). The V end lost 5 bases, the J end lost 3 bases, and 16 bases lay between the germline ends. This CDR3 has 15 residues. This rearrangement joins TRBV20-1 to TRBJ1-4; D remains unclear. The sequenced sample was blood, either unsorted or a sorted T cell fraction (not recorded which). This TCR came from a male donor with ankylosing spondylitis. The CDR3 nucleotides are TGCAGTGCTCCATCCAGCGGGGTATCTAATGAAAAACTGTTTTTT. Residues: CSAPSSGVSNEKLFF.